Listed here is a single T cell receptor (beta chain). As originally analysed: Quantification of nucleated cells was approximated via reference gene primer amplification. The data were produced by immunoSEQ multiplex PCR, yet TCRdb's version contains in-frame clones alone and is incomplete. V and J calls and clone size are given by that table; D and trimming were obtained from the DNA. The sample shows 150,000 to 200,000 clones, around 85% of them seen only once. The data are from a study of blood T cell repertoires in COVID-19. Study background: Sites across the United States, Italy and Spain contributed samples from acute and convalescent COVID-19. PBMCs, B-cell-depleted T cells, or T cells were the source of the cDNA or gDNA that made up the material.

The source is a human donor in a cohort sampled during active COVID-19. What was sequenced was peripheral blood.

For the CDR3, the DNA is TGTGCCAGCAGCCTAGAGGGAGGTCAAGAGACCCAGTACTTC. Amino acids: CASSLEGGQETQYF. J is TRBJ2-5 and V is TRBV5-4; a weak D match, TRBD2 (6 bases). Per germline, CDR1 SGHNT and CDR2 YYREEE (reference sequence). Trimming stripped 4 bases from V and 2 bases from J, with 12 bases between. The CDR3 consists of 14 residues.